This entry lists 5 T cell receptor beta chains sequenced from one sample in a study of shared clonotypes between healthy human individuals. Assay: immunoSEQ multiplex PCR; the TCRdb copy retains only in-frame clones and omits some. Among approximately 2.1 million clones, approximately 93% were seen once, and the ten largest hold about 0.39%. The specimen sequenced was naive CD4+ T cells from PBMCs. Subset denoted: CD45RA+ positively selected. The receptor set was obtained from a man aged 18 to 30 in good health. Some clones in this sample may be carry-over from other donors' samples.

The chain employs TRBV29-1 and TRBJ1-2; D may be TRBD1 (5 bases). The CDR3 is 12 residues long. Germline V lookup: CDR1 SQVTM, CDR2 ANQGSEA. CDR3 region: CSAWGGNYGYTF. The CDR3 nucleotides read TGCAGTGCCTGGGGCGGAAACTATGGCTACACCTTC. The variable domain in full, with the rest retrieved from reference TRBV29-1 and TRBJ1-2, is SAVISQKPSRDICQRGTSLTIQCQVDSQVTMMFWYRQQPGQSLTLIATANQGSEATYESGFVIDKFPISRPNLTFSTLTVSNMSPEDSSIYLCSAWGGNYGYTFGSGTRLTVV.

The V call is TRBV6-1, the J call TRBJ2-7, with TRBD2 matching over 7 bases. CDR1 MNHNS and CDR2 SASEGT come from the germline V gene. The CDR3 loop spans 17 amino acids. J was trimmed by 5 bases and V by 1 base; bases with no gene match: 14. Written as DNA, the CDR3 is TGTGCCAGCAGTGAAGGCGCGGGGAGGGCCAGGTTAGACGAGCAGTACTTC. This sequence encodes CASSEGAGRARLDEQYF.

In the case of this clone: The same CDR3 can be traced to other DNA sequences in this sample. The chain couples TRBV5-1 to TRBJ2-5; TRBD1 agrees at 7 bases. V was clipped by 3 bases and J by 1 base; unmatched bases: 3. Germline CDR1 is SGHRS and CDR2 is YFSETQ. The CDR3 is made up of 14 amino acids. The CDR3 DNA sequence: TGCGCCAGCAGCTCGGGGACAGTCCAAGAGACCCAGTACTTC. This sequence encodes CASSSGTVQETQYF.

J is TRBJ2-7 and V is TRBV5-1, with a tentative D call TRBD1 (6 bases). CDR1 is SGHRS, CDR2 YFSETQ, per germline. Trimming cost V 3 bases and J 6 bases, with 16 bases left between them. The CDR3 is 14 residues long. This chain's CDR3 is CASSSQGLSGEQYF. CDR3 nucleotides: TGCGCCAGCAGCTCCCAGGGGCTTTCGGGCGAGCAGTACTTC.

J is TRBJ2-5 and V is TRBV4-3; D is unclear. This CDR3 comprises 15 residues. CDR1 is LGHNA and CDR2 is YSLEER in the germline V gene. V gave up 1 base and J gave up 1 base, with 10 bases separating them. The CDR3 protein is CASSQVPGFQETQYF. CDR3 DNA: TGCGCCAGCAGCCAAGTCCCAGGTTTCCAAGAGACCCAGTACTTC.